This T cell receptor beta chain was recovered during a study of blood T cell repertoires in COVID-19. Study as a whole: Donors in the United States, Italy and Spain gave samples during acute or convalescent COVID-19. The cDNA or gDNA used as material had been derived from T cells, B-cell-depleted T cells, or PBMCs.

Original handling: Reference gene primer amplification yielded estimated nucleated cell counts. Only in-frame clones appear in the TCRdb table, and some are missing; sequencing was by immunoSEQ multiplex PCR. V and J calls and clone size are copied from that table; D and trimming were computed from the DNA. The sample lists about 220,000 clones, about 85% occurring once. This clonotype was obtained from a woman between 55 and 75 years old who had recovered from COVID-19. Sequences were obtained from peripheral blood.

CDR3 sequence (DNA): TGTGCCAGCAGTTATCAGGGGCGGCGGGGCACAGATACGCAGTATTTT. It specifies CASSYQGRRGTDTQYF. The chain employs TRBV6-5 and TRBJ2-3; weak D call: TRBD1 (6 bases). Germline CDR1 and CDR2: MNHEY and SVGAGI. CDR3 length: 16 residues. Trimming pared 3 bases from V and 1 base from J, leaving 14 bases between.